Detailed here is one T cell receptor (beta chain). This record comes from a study of shared clonotypes between healthy human individuals. Data came from immunoSEQ multiplex PCR; TCRdb stores just in-frame clones and leaves some out. Among about 1 million clones listed, about 77% were seen once. Trimming pared 0 bases from V and 10 bases from J, leaving 18 bases between. CDR3 length: 15 amino acids. Germline V CDR1 and CDR2: MGHRA, YSYEKL. Source material: memory CD4+ T cells sorted from blood. The subset denotes: CD45RA-negative fraction. This clonotype originated in a man younger than 35 in good health. J is TRBJ1-2 and V is TRBV4-1; perhaps TRBD1 as D (6 bases). The CDR3 nucleotides read TGCGCCAGCAGCCAAGAAATACGACAGGTTTTTGACTACACCTTC. Residues: CASSQEIRQVFDYTF.